This TCR beta chain originates from a study of shared clonotypes between healthy human individuals. As regards this clone: Its antigen is undetermined. Other DNA sequences within the sample encode an identical CDR3.

Some 32,000 T cell genomes, or roughly 200 ng DNA, went into the sorted-subset replicate PCRs. The method was immunoSEQ multiplex PCR; TCRdb's version includes in-frame clones alone and lacks a portion of them. Among millions of clones listed, about 95% were seen once. General study results and limits: Only blood was sampled, and tissue TCR repertoires likely differ from blood ones. The generation probabilities recorded for non-shared clonotypes fell below those of clonotypes shared by all four donors.

V was shortened by 2 bases and J by 4 bases, with 9 bases between the two germline ends. The CDR3 is made up of 12 amino acids. The germline CDR1 and CDR2 sequences are GTSNPN and SVGIG (reference sequence). It was CD45RO-negative cells, positively selected for CCR7, that made up naive CD8 cells, with terminally differentiated effector memory CD45RA+ cells excluded. This clonotype originated in a man aged 18-30 years in good health. Sample: naive CD8+ T cells sorted from blood. The chain employs TRBV30 and TRBJ2-7, with TRBD1 as a possible D gene (5 bases). The CDR3 DNA reads TGTGCCTGGAGTCCCTCAGGGTACGAGCAGTACTTC. Translating it yields CAWSPSGYEQYF.